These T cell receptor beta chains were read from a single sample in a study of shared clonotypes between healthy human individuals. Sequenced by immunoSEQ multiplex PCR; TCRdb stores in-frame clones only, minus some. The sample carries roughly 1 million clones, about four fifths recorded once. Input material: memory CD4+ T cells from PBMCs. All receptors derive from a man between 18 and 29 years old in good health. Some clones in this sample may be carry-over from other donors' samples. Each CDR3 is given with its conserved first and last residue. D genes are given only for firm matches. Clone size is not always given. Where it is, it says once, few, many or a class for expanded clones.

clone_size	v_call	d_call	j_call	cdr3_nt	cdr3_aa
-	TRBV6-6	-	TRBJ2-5	TGTGCCAGCAGTTACTCTAGTGAAGAGACCCAGTACTTC	CASSYSSEETQYF
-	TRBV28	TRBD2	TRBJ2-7	TGTGCCAGCAGTTCGGGACTAGCGGGAGGGCGAGGGATCAACGAGCAGTACTTC	CASSSGLAGGRGINEQYF
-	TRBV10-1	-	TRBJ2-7	TGCGCCAGCAGTGGACATAGCGCGTCCAACTACGAGCAGTACTTC	CASSGHSASNYEQYF
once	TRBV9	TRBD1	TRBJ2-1	TGTGCCAGCAGCGTTGCGGACAGGGTCTATGAGCAGTTCTTC	CASSVADRVYEQFF
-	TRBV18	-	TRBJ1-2	TGTGCCAGCTCACCAGAAGCAGTGCTCGCCGGGACCTTC	CASSPEAVLAGTF
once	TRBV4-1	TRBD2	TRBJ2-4	TGCGCCAGCAGCCAAGTCCCGACTCGTGGGGGGGACATTCAGTACTTC	CASSQVPTRGGDIQYF
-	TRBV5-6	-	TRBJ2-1	TGTGCCAGCAGCCGAGGACCCGATGAGCAGTTCTTC	CASSRGPDEQFF
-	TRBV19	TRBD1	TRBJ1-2	TGTGCCAGTAGGGACGGACAGGGTTGGCATGGCTACACCTTC	CASRDGQGWHGYTF
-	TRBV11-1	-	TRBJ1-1	TGTGCCAGCAGCTTAGGGACCGCTGGTTTAGGAGCTTTCTTT	CASSLGTAGLGAFF
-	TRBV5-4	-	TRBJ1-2	TGTGCCAGCACCCTTGGTGCACTTAACTATGGCTACACCTTC	CASTLGALNYGYTF
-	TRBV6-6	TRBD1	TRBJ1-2	TGTGCCAGCAGCCTACCTCCGGGACAGGGGGAGAATGGCTACACCTTC	CASSLPPGQGENGYTF
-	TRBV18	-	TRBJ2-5	TGTGCCAGCTCACCCAGGGCAGGAGGAGAGACCCAGTACTTC	CASSPRAGGETQYF
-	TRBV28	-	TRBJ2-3	TGTGCCAGCAGTTCACCCGGGTCCCCTACCGTAGATACGCAGTATTTT	CASSSPGSPTVDTQYF
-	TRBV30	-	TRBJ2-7	TGTGCCTGGAGTGCGCCCTACGAGCAGTACTTC	CAWSAPYEQYF
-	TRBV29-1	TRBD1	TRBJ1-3	TGCAGCGCCCGACAGGGAAGCTCTGGAAACACCATATATTTT	CSARQGSSGNTIYF
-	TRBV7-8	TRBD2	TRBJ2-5	TGTGCCAGCAGCTCGACCGGGTCCTCGGGGGGAGAGACCCAGTACTTC	CASSSTGSSGGETQYF
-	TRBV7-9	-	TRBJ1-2	TGTGCCAGCAGCTTGGATAGGGTCCAGGGCTACACCTTC	CASSLDRVQGYTF
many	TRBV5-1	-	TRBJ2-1	TGCGCCAGCATGCAAGAGAGCTCCTACAATGAGCAGTTCTTC	CASMQESSYNEQFF